This T cell receptor beta chain was profiled in a study of T cells after yellow fever vaccination. Background on the study: Those fractions that held only low numbers of cells were prepared using the SMART-Seq v4 Ultra Low Input RNA kit. Study-wide points: Clones from primary vaccination mostly reappeared after the booster (less than 98% CD4, 88% CD8).

TCRdb reprocessed the 5' RACE reads with MiXCR, giving one entry per CDR3 protein. Among about 120,000 distinct CDR3 sequences listed, roughly 8.4% were seen once. This clonotype was detected ten times or more. Its target is unknown. The ends lost 5 bases at V and 4 bases at J; junction bases unmatched: 8. Germline CDR1 reads SGHTA; CDR2 reads FQGTGA. The CDR3 covers 15 residues. The chain has TRBV7-3 and TRBJ2-3; 8 bases map to TRBD1. The receptor's source is a man aged 30-40 years who received the YFV17D yellow fever vaccine. The specimen comprised CD8+ T cells sorted from PBMCs, sampled 45 days after the yellow fever booster vaccination. CDR3: CASSRTGYQADTQYF. The CDR3 nucleotides read TGTGCCAGCAGCCGGACAGGGTATCAGGCAGATACGCAGTATTTT.